The text below deals with one T cell receptor beta chain. Its matching antigen is unknown. Each donor's blood draw was around 10 milliliters of peripheral blood. The data derive from a study of blood T cells in healthy people across ages. About the research overall: About one barcoded beta molecule per two T cells was the capture yield of template switching.

Study results and limitations: Total diversity from one million sequenced T cells was likely underestimated.

Next came a second PCR, run for about 7 to 12 cycles, which used a sample-barcoded 5' primer along with a J-beta primer mix. From the 5' RACE reads, TCRdb called clonotypes with MiXCR, one entry per CDR3 protein. The sample consists of around 1,600,000 distinct CDR3 sequences, roughly two fifths of them appearing once. The CDR3 runs 15 residues. CDR1 and CDR2 (germline): MGHRA, YSYEKL. The V and J ends lost 4 bases and 4 bases respectively, with 13 bases between them. The specimen sequenced was blood. This chain joins TRBV4-1 and TRBJ2-2, with TRBD1 as a possible D gene (6 bases). This clonotype originated in a woman aged 18-29 years in good health. The CDR3 spells CASSRRTDGTGELFF. In DNA form, the CDR3 reads TGCGCCAGCAGCCGACGGACAGATGGCACCGGGGAGCTGTTTTTT.